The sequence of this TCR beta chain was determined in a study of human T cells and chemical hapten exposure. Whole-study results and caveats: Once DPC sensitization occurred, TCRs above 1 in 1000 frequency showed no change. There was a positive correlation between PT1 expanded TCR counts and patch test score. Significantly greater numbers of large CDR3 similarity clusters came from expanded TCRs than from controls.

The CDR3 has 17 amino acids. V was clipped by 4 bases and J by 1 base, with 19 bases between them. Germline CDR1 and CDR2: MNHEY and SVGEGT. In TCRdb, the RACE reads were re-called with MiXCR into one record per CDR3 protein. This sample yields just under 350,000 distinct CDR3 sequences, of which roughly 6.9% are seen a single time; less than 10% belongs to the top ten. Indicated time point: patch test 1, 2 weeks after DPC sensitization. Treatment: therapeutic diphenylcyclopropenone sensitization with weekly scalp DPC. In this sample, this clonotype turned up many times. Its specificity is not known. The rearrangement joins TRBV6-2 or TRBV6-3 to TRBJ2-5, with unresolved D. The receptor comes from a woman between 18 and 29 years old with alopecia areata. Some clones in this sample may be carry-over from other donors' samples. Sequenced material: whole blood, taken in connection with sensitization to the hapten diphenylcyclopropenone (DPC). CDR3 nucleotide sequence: TGTGCCAGCAGTTCGCCAGCTTCCCTCGGCTTCCAAGAGACCCAGTACTTC. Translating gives CASSSPASLGFQETQYF.